Presented here are 20 T cell receptor beta chains from one specimen sequenced in a study of cytomegalovirus exposure and HLA in healthy donors. In the PCR, 60 Vbeta and 13 Jbeta primers were used. The data were produced by immunoSEQ multiplex PCR, yet TCRdb's version contains in-frame clones alone and is incomplete. The sample lists roughly 120,000 clones, approximately 78% occurring once. Sequencing input: PBMCs. Every receptor here comes from a woman in her 30s in good health and CMV-seropositive.

The CDR3 region is CASSSQGLGTDTQYF. As DNA, the CDR3 is TGTGCCAGCAGTTCCCAGGGGCTAGGCACAGATACGCAGTATTTT. The rearrangement links TRBV6-5 to TRBJ2-3; D is perhaps TRBD1 (6 bases). Trimming left V 4 bases short and J 1 base short, with 12 bases between. Germline CDR1 MNHEY, CDR2 SVGAGI. The CDR3 extends over 15 amino acids.

The chain links TRBV27 to TRBJ2-2, with D possibly being TRBD2 (5 bases). The length of the CDR3 is 13 residues. The germline V and J ends were trimmed by 3 bases and 5 bases, with 7 bases remaining between them. Germline loops: CDR1 MNHEY, CDR2 SMNVEV (reference sequence). CDR3 in amino acids: CASSFSGTGELFF. Written as DNA, the CDR3 is TGTGCCAGCAGTTTTTCGGGAACCGGGGAGCTGTTTTTT.

The table lists this clone with a count of one. The V gene is TRBV7-3, the J gene TRBJ2-2; possibly TRBD1 for D (5 bases). This CDR3 has 16 amino acids. The V gene's germline CDR1 is SGHTA and CDR2 FQGTGA. The V gene lost 4 bases and the J gene lost 0 bases, with 12 bases spanning the gap. The CDR3 bases are TGTGCCAGCAGCTCGACAGCAGCTTCGAACACCGGGGAGCTGTTTTTT. This gives the protein CASSSTAASNTGELFF.

The V gene is TRBV27, the J gene TRBJ1-4; D is unresolved. Deletions cut 5 bases from V and 4 bases from J, with 17 bases between. In germline, CDR1 is MNHEY, CDR2 SMNVEV (reference sequence). The CDR3 totals 16 residues. In nucleotides, the CDR3 is TGTGCCAGCAGTGCCCCGAGCCTGCGGAGTAATGAAAAACTGTTTTTT. Protein: CASSAPSLRSNEKLFF. Complete variable domain (other parts from reference TRBV27 and TRBJ1-4): EAQVTQNPRYLITVTGKKLTVTCSQNMNHEYMSWYRQDPGLGLRQIYYSMNVEVTDKGDVPEGYKVSRKEKRNFPLILESPSPNQTSLYFCASSAPSLRSNEKLFFGSGTQLSVL.

J is TRBJ2-5 and V is TRBV1; the table calls TRBD2, which could not be checked here. TRBV1 represents a pseudogene. The CDR3 covers 15 residues. CDR3 loop: CTRILGGSKRETQYF. DNA of the CDR3: TGCACCAGGATCTTGGGGGGTTCGAAAAGAGAGACCCAGTACTTC.

This clone was detected only once. The chain joins TRBV7-9 to TRBJ2-5; D is possibly TRBD1 (6 bases). Germline-derived CDR1 and CDR2 are SEHNR and FQNEAQ (reference sequence). V lost 5 bases to trimming and J lost 5 bases, with 15 bases between them. The length of the CDR3 is 14 residues. In nucleotides, the CDR3 is TGTGCCAGCAGCCTAAGACAGGTTCGGGAGACCCAGTACTTC. Its protein product is CASSLRQVRETQYF.

The chain couples TRBV4-1 to TRBJ2-3; 8 nucleotides agree with TRBD2. Per the germline V gene, CDR1 is MGHRA and CDR2 is YSYEKL. V was pared by 3 bases and J by 5 bases, with 13 bases of the junction left unmatched. The CDR3 extends over 17 amino acids. In DNA, the CDR3 is TGCGCCAGCAGCCAGACCTTTACTAGCGGTCAGGGAGATACGCAGTATTTT. This gives the protein CASSQTFTSGQGDTQYF.

V and J are TRBV27 and TRBJ2-2; 7 positions match TRBD2. In germline, CDR1 is MNHEY, CDR2 SMNVEV (reference sequence). The CDR3 runs 14 residues. Trimming at V came to 6 bases and at J to 1 base, leaving 2 bases not matched to a gene. CDR3 sequence reads: CASSWGGNTGELFF. The CDR3 DNA reads TGTGCCAGCAGCTGGGGGGGGAACACCGGGGAGCTGTTTTTT.

Only a few counts were recorded for this clone. J is TRBJ2-1 and V is TRBV6-1, with 11 bases matching TRBD2. This CDR3 is 15 amino acids long. Germline V gene lookup returns CDR1 MNHNS and CDR2 SASEGT. Trimming at V came to 5 bases and at J to 1 base, leaving 1 base not matched to a gene. In DNA, the CDR3 is TGTGCCAGCAGTACTAGCGGGGGTTCCTACAATGAGCAGTTCTTC. Protein: CASSTSGGSYNEQFF.

The chain employs TRBV30 and TRBJ1-5, with no clear D. The V end lost 8 bases, the J end lost 0 bases, and 14 bases lay between the germline ends. CDR1 and CDR2 (germline): GTSNPN, SVGIG (reference sequence). The CDR3 spans 14 residues. CDR3 protein: CALRVRNSNQPQHF. The CDR3 nucleotides read TGTGCCCTGAGAGTGAGGAATAGCAATCAGCCCCAGCATTTT. The full variable domain, rest sourced from reference TRBV30 and TRBJ1-5, is SQTIHQWPATLVQPVGSPLSLECTVEGTSNPNLYWYRQAAGRGLQLLFYSVGIGQISSEVPQNLSASRPQDRQFILSSKKLLLSDSGFYLCALRVRNSNQPQHFGDGTRLSIL.

This clone was seen a handful of times. CDR3 nucleotide sequence: TGCAGCGTGGGTCTCGGGGAAGGCTACACCTTC. This gives the protein CSVGLGEGYTF. V gene TRBV29-1 combines with J gene TRBJ1-2; D uncertain. Deletions cut 6 bases from V and 8 bases from J, with 13 bases between. This CDR3 region has 11 residues. Germline assignment: CDR1 SQVTM and CDR2 ANQGSEA.

J is TRBJ2-3 and V is TRBV6-6; no definite D call. CDR1 and CDR2 from the germline V gene are MNHNY and SVGAGI (reference sequence). Trimming shortened V by 6 bases and J by 1 base, and 8 bases separated the two germline ends. The CDR3 runs 13 residues. CDR3 region: CASSLPGTDTQYF. The CDR3 DNA follows: TGTGCCAGCAGCCTCCCCGGCACAGATACGCAGTATTTT.

This clone was seen a few times. V is TRBV28 and J is TRBJ1-4; no clear D gene. Looked up from germline, CDR1 is MDHEN and CDR2 is SYDVKM. With 5 bases removed from V and 7 bases from J, the gap between germline ends came to 23 bases. The CDR3 sequence is 17 residues long. CDR3 coding DNA: TGTGCCAGCAGTAACCCCCTCCTCTTGAACATCCGTGAAAAACTGTTTTTT. Amino acid sequence: CASSNPLLLNIREKLFF.

The V gene is TRBV9, the J gene TRBJ2-1; 7 positions agree with TRBD2. Germline V CDR1 and CDR2: SGDLS, YYNGEE. With 0 bases clipped from V and 3 bases from J, the junction kept 9 bases outside the gene matches. The CDR3 is 17 residues long. CDR3 coding DNA: TGTGCCAGCAGCGTAGCCCCTCAGCTAGCGGACTACAATGAGCAGTTCTTC. Amino acids: CASSVAPQLADYNEQFF.

The chain employs TRBV5-4 and TRBJ2-1, with TRBD2 as a possible D gene (5 bases). The CDR3 is 16 amino acids. V shed 3 bases and J shed 0 bases, with 13 bases lying between them. CDR1 and CDR2 from the germline V gene are SGHNT and YYREEE (reference sequence). The CDR3 DNA is TGTGCCAGCAGCTCAGCGGAAGCCCGCTCCTACAATGAGCAGTTCTTC. It codes for CASSSAEARSYNEQFF.

This clone was seen more than once but under ten times. J is TRBJ1-1 and V is TRBV30; D possibly corresponds to TRBD1 (5 bases). Deletions cut 1 base from V and 4 bases from J, with 13 bases between. Germline V lookup: CDR1 GTSNPN, CDR2 SVGIG (reference sequence). The CDR3 is 14 amino acids. DNA for the CDR3: TGTGCCTGGAGTGCCACGTGGGGCGGCACTGAAGCTTTCTTT. Translating gives CAWSATWGGTEAFF. Based on the CDR3 plus reference TRBV30 and TRBJ1-1, the full variable domain is SQTIHQWPATLVQPVGSPLSLECTVEGTSNPNLYWYRQAAGRGLQLLFYSVGIGQISSEVPQNLSASRPQDRQFILSSKKLLLSDSGFYLCAWSATWGGTEAFFGQGTRLTVV.

In this sample, this clone turned up once. The chain combines TRBV4-2 with TRBJ2-1, with unresolved D. Germline V gene lookup returns CDR1 LGHNA and CDR2 YNFKEQ. V lost 0 bases to trimming and J lost 9 bases, with 21 bases between them. The CDR3 has 17 amino acids. CDR3 bases: TGTGCCAGCAGCCAAGATCCCAGGCCCCAGGCCCCCAGTGAGCAGTTCTTC. This translates into CASSQDPRPQAPSEQFF.

This sequence joins TRBV5-6 and TRBJ1-2, with 10 bases aligning to TRBD1. This CDR3 spans 15 amino acids. Germline V CDR1 and CDR2: SGHDT, YYEEEE. Unmatched junction bases numbered 8, after V lost 3 bases and J lost 6 bases. As DNA, the CDR3 is TGTGCCAGCAGCTCCACCGGGACAGGGGATAATGGCTACACCTTC. This encodes CASSSTGTGDNGYTF.

The sample holds a few counts of this clone. The chain carries TRBV6-4 and TRBJ2-3; 7 positions match TRBD2. V lost 6 bases to trimming and J lost 5 bases; unmatched junction nucleotides: 8. Looked up from germline, CDR1 is MRHNA and CDR2 is SNTAGT. The CDR3 contains 14 residues. The CDR3 is CASSVLAGEDTQYF. As DNA, the CDR3 is TGTGCCAGCAGCGTTTTGGCGGGGGAAGATACGCAGTATTTT.

J is TRBJ2-2 and V is TRBV5-4; tentative D call: TRBD1 (5 bases). The CDR3 totals 14 residues. Germline assignment: CDR1 SGHNT and CDR2 YYREEE (reference sequence). V lost 1 base and J lost 5, with 9 bases in between. The CDR3 protein is CASSLIAGTGELFF. Here the CDR3 DNA reads TGTGCCAGCAGCTTGATCGCAGGGACCGGGGAGCTGTTTTTT.